Listed here is a single T cell receptor beta chain. Under the authors' procedure: Estimates of nucleated cell counts were drawn from the amplification of reference gene primers. Libraries were prepared by immunoSEQ multiplex PCR; TCRdb keeps only in-frame clonotypes and omits some of them. The DNA gave D and trimming, while V, J and clone size come from that table. The table records about 170,000 clones, 70% to 85% of them present only once. The CDR3 runs to 14 residues. Looked up from germline, CDR1 is MNHEY and CDR2 is SVGAGI. V gave up 7 bases and J gave up 1 base; unmatched junction bases: 5. The entry originates in a study of blood T cell repertoires in COVID-19. Study-wide background: From the United States, Italy and Spain came samples of acute and convalescent COVID-19. PBMCs, B-cell-depleted T cells, or T cells were the source of the cDNA or gDNA that made up the material.

The chain couples TRBV6-5 to TRBJ1-1; the match to TRBD1 covers 8 bases. What was sequenced was peripheral blood. The TCR was taken from a man aged 55 to 70 who had recovered from COVID-19. In DNA, the CDR3 is TGTGCCAGCAACAGGGGGGGACCGAACACTGAAGCTTTCTTT. Translated, it gives CASNRGGPNTEAFF.